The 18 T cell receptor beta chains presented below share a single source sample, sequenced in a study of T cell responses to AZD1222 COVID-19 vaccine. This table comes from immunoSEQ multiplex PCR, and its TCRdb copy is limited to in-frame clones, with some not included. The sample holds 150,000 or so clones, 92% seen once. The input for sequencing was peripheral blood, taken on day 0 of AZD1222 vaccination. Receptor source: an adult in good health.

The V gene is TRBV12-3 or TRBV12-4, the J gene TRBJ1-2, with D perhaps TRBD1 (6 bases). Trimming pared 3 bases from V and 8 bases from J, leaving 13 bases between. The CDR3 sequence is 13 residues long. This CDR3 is CASSFLGGQGYTF. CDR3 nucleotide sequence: TGTGCCAGCAGTTTCTTAGGGGGGCAGGGCTACACCTTC.

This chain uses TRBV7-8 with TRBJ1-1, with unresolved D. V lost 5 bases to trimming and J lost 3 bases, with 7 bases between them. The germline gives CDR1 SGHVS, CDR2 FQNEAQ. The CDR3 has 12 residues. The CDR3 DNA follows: TGTGCCAGCAGCCCGATCGACACTGAAGCTTTCTTT. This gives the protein CASSPIDTEAFF.

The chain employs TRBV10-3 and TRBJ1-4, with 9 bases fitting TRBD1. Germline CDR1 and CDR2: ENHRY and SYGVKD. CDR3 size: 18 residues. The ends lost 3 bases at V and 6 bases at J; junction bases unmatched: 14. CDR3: CAISDERTGRDRDEKLFF. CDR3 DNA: TGTGCCATCAGTGATGAAAGGACAGGGCGGGACAGGGATGAAAAACTGTTTTTT.

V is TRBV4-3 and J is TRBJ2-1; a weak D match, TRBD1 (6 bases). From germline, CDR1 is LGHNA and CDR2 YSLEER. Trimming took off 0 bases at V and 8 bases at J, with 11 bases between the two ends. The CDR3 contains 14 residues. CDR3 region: CASSQDGRGDEQFF. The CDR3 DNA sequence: TGCGCCAGCAGCCAAGACGGCAGGGGCGATGAGCAGTTCTTC.

The DNA of the CDR3 is TGTGCCAGCAGCCCTCGTGCGGGTGTTAACTATGGCTACACCTTC. It is translated as CASSPRAGVNYGYTF. The rearrangement links TRBV7-2 to TRBJ1-2; D remains ambiguous. Germline-derived CDR1 and CDR2 are SGHTA and FQGNSA. Between the trimmed V and J ends, which lost 5 bases and 1 base, there was a span of 14 bases. This CDR3 is built from 15 residues.

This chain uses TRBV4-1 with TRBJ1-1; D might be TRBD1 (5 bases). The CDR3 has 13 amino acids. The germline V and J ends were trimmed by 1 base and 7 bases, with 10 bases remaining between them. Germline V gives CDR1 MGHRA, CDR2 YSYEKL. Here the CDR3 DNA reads TGCGCCAGCAGCCAAGGCCAGGGTCTTGAAGCTTTCTTT. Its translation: CASSQGQGLEAFF.

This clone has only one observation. Written as DNA, the CDR3 is TGTGCCAGCAGCCTCAGGGGGGAGGTCTATGGCTACACCTTC. The encoded protein is CASSLRGEVYGYTF. The chain employs TRBV6-5 and TRBJ1-2; 7 nucleotides line up with TRBD1. J lost 4 bases, V lost 6 bases, and 8 bases had no gene match. Per germline, CDR1 MNHEY and CDR2 SVGAGI. There are 14 residues in the CDR3.

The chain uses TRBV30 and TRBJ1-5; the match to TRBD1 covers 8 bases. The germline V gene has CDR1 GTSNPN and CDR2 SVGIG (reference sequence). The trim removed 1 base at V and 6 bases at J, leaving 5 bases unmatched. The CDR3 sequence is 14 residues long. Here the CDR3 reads CAWSAGQAFQPQHF. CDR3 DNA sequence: TGTGCCTGGAGTGCGGGACAGGCGTTTCAGCCCCAGCATTTT.

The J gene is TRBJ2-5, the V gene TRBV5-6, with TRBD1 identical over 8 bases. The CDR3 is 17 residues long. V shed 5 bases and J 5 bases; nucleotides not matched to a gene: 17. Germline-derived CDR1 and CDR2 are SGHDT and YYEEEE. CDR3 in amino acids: CASSLLQTGEALETQYF. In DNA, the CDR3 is TGTGCCAGCAGTTTACTCCAGACAGGGGAGGCGTTGGAGACCCAGTACTTC. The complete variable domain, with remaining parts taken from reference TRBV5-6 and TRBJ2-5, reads DAGVTQSPTHLIKTRGQQVTLRCSPKSGHDTVSWYQQALGQGPQFIFQYYEEEERQRGNFPDRFSGHQFPNYSSELNVNALLLGDSALYLCASSLLQTGEALETQYFGPGTRLLVL.

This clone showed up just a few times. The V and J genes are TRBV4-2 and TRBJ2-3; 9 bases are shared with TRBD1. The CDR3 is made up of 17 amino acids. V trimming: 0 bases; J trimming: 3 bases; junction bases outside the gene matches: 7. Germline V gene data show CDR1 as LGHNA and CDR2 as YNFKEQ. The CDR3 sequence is CASSQDSGQGYTDTQYF. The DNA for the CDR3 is TGTGCCAGCAGCCAAGACTCCGGACAGGGGTATACAGATACGCAGTATTTT.

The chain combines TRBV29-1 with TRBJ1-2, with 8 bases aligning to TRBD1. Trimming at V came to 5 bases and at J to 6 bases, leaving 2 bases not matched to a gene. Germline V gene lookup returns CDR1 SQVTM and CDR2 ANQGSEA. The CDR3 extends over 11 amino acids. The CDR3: CSVLDRDGYTF. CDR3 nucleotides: TGCAGCGTTCTGGACAGGGATGGCTACACCTTC.

The CDR3 DNA reads as TGTGCCAGCAGCTGGCGACGGGGATCAGATACGCAGTATTTT. Its translation is CASSWRRGSDTQYF. This chain links TRBV7-9 with TRBJ2-3; TRBD2 is a possible D gene (5 bases). Per the germline V gene, CDR1 is SEHNR and CDR2 is FQNEAQ (reference sequence). This CDR3 contains 14 residues. V lost 4 bases and J 4 bases, leaving 12 bases between the germline ends.

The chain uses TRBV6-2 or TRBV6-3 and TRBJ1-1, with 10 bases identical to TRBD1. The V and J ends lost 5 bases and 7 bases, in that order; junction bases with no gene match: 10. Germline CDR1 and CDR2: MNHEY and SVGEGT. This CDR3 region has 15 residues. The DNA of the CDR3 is TGTGCCAGCAGTACCCGACAGGGGGCGCGGAATGAAGCTTTCTTT. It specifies CASSTRQGARNEAFF.

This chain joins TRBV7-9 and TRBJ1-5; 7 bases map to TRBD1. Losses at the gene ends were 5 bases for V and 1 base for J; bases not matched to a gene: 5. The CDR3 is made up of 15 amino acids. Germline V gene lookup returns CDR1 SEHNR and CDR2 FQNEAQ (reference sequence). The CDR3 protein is CASSKGANSNQPQHF. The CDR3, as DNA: TGTGCCAGCAGCAAGGGGGCAAACAGCAATCAGCCCCAGCATTTT. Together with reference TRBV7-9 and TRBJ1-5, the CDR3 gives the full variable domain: DTGVSQNPRHKITKRGQNVTFRCDPISEHNRLYWYRQTLGQGPEFLTYFQNEAQLEKSRLLSDRFSAERPKGSFSTLEIQRTEQGDSAMYLCASSKGANSNQPQHFGDGTRLSIL.

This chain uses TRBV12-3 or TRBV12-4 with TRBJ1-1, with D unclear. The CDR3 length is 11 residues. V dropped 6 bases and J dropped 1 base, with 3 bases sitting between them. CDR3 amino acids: CASRGNTEAFF. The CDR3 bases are TGTGCCAGCAGGGGGAACACTGAAGCTTTCTTT.

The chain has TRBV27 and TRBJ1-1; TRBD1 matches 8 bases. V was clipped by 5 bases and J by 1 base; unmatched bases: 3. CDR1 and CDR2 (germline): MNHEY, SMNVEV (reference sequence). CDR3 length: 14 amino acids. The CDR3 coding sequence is TGTGCCAGCAGTGGGGACAGGTGGAACACTGAAGCTTTCTTT. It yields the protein CASSGDRWNTEAFF.

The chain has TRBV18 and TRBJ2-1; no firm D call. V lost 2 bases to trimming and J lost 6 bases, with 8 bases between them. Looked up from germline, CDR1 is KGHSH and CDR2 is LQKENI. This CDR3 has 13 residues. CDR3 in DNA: TGTGCCAGCTCACCAGCAGTTCTCAATGAGCAGTTCTTC. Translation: CASSPAVLNEQFF.

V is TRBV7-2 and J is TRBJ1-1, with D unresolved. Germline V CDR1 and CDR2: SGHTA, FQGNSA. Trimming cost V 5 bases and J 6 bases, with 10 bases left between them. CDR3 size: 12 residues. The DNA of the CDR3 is TGTGCCAGCAGCCTGGGGAGGGCTGAAGCTTTCTTT. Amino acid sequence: CASSLGRAEAFF.